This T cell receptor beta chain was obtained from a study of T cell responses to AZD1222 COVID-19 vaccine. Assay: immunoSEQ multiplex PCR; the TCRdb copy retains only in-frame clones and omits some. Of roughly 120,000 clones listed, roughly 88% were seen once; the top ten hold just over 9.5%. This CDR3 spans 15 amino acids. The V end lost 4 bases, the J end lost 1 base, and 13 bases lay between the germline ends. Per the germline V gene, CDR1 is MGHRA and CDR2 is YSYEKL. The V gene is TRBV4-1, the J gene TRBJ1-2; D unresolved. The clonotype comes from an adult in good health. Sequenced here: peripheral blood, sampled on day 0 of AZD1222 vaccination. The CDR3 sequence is CASSPTKGDNYGYTF. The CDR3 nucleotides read TGCGCCAGCAGCCCCACCAAGGGAGATAACTATGGCTACACCTTC.